This TCR beta chain emerged from a study of shared clonotypes between healthy human individuals. Evenly divided among several immunoSEQ plates was the genomic DNA of each subset. In the sorted-subset replicate PCRs, 200 ng DNA, tens of thousands of T cell genomes, was used. Profiling relied on immunoSEQ multiplex PCR, and the TCRdb table lists in-frame clones only, not all of them. The repertoire holds about 600,000 clones, roughly 97% seen once, with 0.057% in the top ten. The V end was cut by 10 bases, the J end by 4 bases, with 15 bases between. The CDR3 is 13 amino acids. V and J are TRBV23-1 and TRBJ2-3, with D possibly TRBD1 on 5 matching bases. TRBV23-1 is an ORF, with its function uncertain. The TCR comes from a woman aged 25 to 39 in good health. The sequenced sample consisted of naive CD4+ T cells sorted from blood. Subset defined: CD45RA+ positively selected. The DNA of the CDR3 is TGCGCCAACTCAGGGTGTTTCCCAGATACGCAGTATTTT. This encodes CANSGCFPDTQYF.